The source of this T cell receptor (beta chain) is a study of Ad26.COV2.S vaccination and SARS-CoV-2 variants. Notes on the study in general: In vaccinated individuals, spike-specific CD8+ and CD4+ T cell responses reportedly displayed substantial breadth. In TCR breadth and depth analyses, total T cell responses may have been underestimated.

This table comes from immunoSEQ multiplex PCR, and its TCRdb copy is limited to in-frame clones, with some not included. Among around 140,000 clones, about nine tenths were seen once, and the ten largest hold 5%. V lost 4 bases to trimming and J lost 6 bases; unmatched junction nucleotides: 9. CDR1 is ENHRY and CDR2 is SYGVKD in the germline V gene. The CDR3 is 15 amino acids. With respect to this clone: The antigen is undetermined.

This material consisted of peripheral blood, taken after recovery from COVID-19. The V and J genes are TRBV10-3 and TRBJ2-7, with TRBD1 matching over 10 bases. This clonotype was obtained from a human donor who had recovered from COVID-19. CDR3 protein: CAISGPGQGTTEQYF. CDR3 nucleotide sequence: TGTGCCATCAGTGGGCCGGGACAGGGGACTACCGAGCAGTACTTC.